This T cell receptor beta chain was found in a study of cytomegalovirus exposure and HLA in healthy donors. The study, taken as a whole, reports: There were several of the most significant clusters that appeared linked to common viral pathogens in a later analysis. In a later analysis, TCR beta V- and J-gene trimming was associated with a missense DCLRE1C variant. Later, TCR association rates were found to vary by HLA locus, highest for DRB1 and lowest for HLA-C. Rare TCR sequences predominated, though certain public TCRs were found in many donors.

In the PCR, 60 Vbeta and 13 Jbeta primers were used. Profiled with immunoSEQ multiplex PCR; TCRdb holds only in-frame clones, not every one. The sample contains roughly 150,000 clones, under 90% of which appear only once. This clone was picked up a small number of times. Its antigen is still unknown. V was cut by 6 bases and J by 5 bases, with 10 bases left in between. Germline V gene lookup returns CDR1 SNHLY and CDR2 FYNNEI. The CDR3 sequence is 12 residues long. Sequencing was done on a sample of PBMCs. The clonotype was recovered from a male donor in good health and CMV-seronegative. This rearrangement joins TRBV2 to TRBJ2-5; possibly TRBD1 for D (6 bases). CDR3 DNA sequence: TGTGCCAGCAGGGACAGAGGGGAGACCCAGTACTTC. Translated, it gives CASRDRGETQYF. The full variable domain, in which reference TRBV2 and TRBJ2-5 provide the parts outside the CDR3, is EPEVTQTPSHQVTQMGQEVILRCVPISNHLYFYWYRQILGQKVEFLVSFYNNEISEKSEIFDDQFSVERPDGSNFTLKIRSTKLEDSAMYFCASRDRGETQYFGPGTRLLVL.